These T cell receptor beta chains were read from a single sample in a study of blood T cells in healthy people across ages. TCRdb ran MiXCR on the 5' RACE reads and lists one entry per CDR3 protein. The sample carries 1.5 million to 2 million distinct CDR3 sequences, around half recorded once. The sequencing input was blood. These receptors all stem from a woman aged 40 to 50 in good health. The CDR3 runs from the conserved cysteine through the conserved F or W. Each record gives: V gene, clone size, J gene, D gene, CDR3 protein, CDR3 DNA. D genes are given only for firm matches. Not every row has a clone size; where given, it reads once, few, many or a size class.

v_gene: TRBV20-1
abundance: .
j_gene: TRBJ1-2
d_gene: TRBD1
CDR3aa: CSARSAARGQGPGNYGYTF
CDR3nt: TGCAGTGCTAGATCCGCCGCTCGGGGACAGGGGCCAGGGAACTATGGCTACACCTTC

v_gene: TRBV5-1
abundance: .
j_gene: TRBJ2-3
d_gene: TRBD2
CDR3aa: CASSFEERGIDTQYF
CDR3nt: TGCGCCAGCAGCTTTGAAGAGCGGGGGATAGATACGCAGTATTTT

v_gene: TRBV20-1
abundance: few
j_gene: TRBJ2-4
d_gene: .
CDR3aa: CSARPYSRVEQYF
CDR3nt: TGCAGTGCTAGACCTTATTCAAGGGTGGAGCAGTACTTC

v_gene: TRBV6-2/TRBV6-3
abundance: .
j_gene: TRBJ2-1
d_gene: .
CDR3aa: CASSYMGIGEQFF
CDR3nt: TGTGCCAGCAGTTACATGGGGATAGGTGAGCAGTTCTTC

v_gene: TRBV7-2
abundance: .
j_gene: TRBJ2-1
d_gene: TRBD2
CDR3aa: CASSLGRRAGRGYNEQFF
CDR3nt: TGTGCCAGCAGCTTAGGGCGGCGGGCGGGGCGGGGGTACAATGAGCAGTTCTTC

v_gene: TRBV29-1
abundance: .
j_gene: TRBJ1-3
d_gene: .
CDR3aa: CSVRTVGNTIYF
CDR3nt: TGCAGCGTCCGGACGGTCGGAAACACCATATATTTT

v_gene: TRBV12-3/TRBV12-4
abundance: few
j_gene: TRBJ1-2
d_gene: .
CDR3aa: CASSFTQSGRYDGYTF
CDR3nt: TGTGCCAGCAGTTTCACTCAGTCGGGGCGGTACGATGGCTACACCTTC

v_gene: TRBV4-3
abundance: .
j_gene: TRBJ1-5
d_gene: TRBD1
CDR3aa: CASSQDYRGGQPQHF
CDR3nt: TGCGCCAGCAGCCAAGATTACAGGGGAGGGCAGCCCCAGCATTTT

v_gene: TRBV20-1
abundance: few
j_gene: TRBJ2-7
d_gene: .
CDR3aa: CSARDPRTLSEQYF
CDR3nt: TGCAGTGCTAGAGATCCGCGGACTCTTAGCGAGCAGTACTTC

v_gene: TRBV18
abundance: .
j_gene: TRBJ2-5
d_gene: .
CDR3aa: CASSPRPGEGPGTQYF
CDR3nt: TGTGCCAGCTCACCAAGGCCAGGAGAGGGTCCTGGGACCCAGTACTTC

v_gene: TRBV13
abundance: .
j_gene: TRBJ1-2
d_gene: .
CDR3aa: CASTREGQALYSYTF
CDR3nt: TGTGCCAGCACAAGGGAGGGGCAGGCCCTTTATAGCTACACCTTC

v_gene: TRBV20-1
abundance: .
j_gene: TRBJ2-1
d_gene: .
CDR3aa: CSAGTPGEQFF
CDR3nt: TGCAGTGCAGGGACTCCCGGAGAGCAGTTCTTC

v_gene: TRBV3-1
abundance: .
j_gene: TRBJ2-7
d_gene: TRBD2
CDR3aa: CASSQARGRGNYEQYF
CDR3nt: TGTGCCAGCAGCCAAGCCCGAGGGCGGGGGAACTACGAGCAGTACTTC

v_gene: TRBV28
abundance: .
j_gene: TRBJ2-7
d_gene: .
CDR3aa: CASSLAGLFYEQYF
CDR3nt: TGTGCCAGCAGTTTAGCAGGGCTCTTCTACGAGCAGTACTTC

v_gene: TRBV5-1
abundance: few
j_gene: TRBJ2-7
d_gene: .
CDR3aa: CASSFGADEQYF
CDR3nt: TGCGCCAGCAGCTTTGGGGCCGACGAGCAGTACTTC

v_gene: TRBV15
abundance: .
j_gene: TRBJ1-1
d_gene: .
CDR3aa: CATSRDWGVMNTEAFF
CDR3nt: TGTGCCACCAGCAGAGATTGGGGGGTCATGAACACTGAAGCTTTCTTT

v_gene: TRBV27
abundance: .
j_gene: TRBJ1-5
d_gene: .
CDR3aa: CASSLKGWGAGYQPQHF
CDR3nt: TGTGCCAGCAGTTTGAAGGGGTGGGGCGCGGGATACCAGCCCCAGCATTTT

v_gene: TRBV27
abundance: few
j_gene: TRBJ2-7
d_gene: .
CDR3aa: CASSSHRESYEQYF
CDR3nt: TGTGCCAGCAGTTCCCACAGGGAATCCTACGAGCAGTACTTC

v_gene: TRBV7-9
abundance: few
j_gene: TRBJ2-5
d_gene: TRBD1
CDR3aa: CASSLGRSAGTGMKTQYF
CDR3nt: TGTGCCAGCAGCTTAGGGCGGTCGGCCGGGACAGGGATGAAGACCCAGTACTTC

v_gene: TRBV7-2
abundance: few
j_gene: TRBJ2-5
d_gene: TRBD2
CDR3aa: CASTDGGIAETQYF
CDR3nt: TGTGCCAGCACGGACGGGGGGATAGCAGAGACCCAGTACTTC

v_gene: TRBV24-1
abundance: few
j_gene: TRBJ2-1
d_gene: .
CDR3aa: CATSGGGVNHNEQFF
CDR3nt: TGTGCCACCAGCGGAGGGGGCGTTAACCACAATGAGCAGTTCTTC

v_gene: TRBV24-1
abundance: few
j_gene: TRBJ2-4
d_gene: .
CDR3aa: CATSESGQKNIQYF
CDR3nt: TGTGCCACCAGTGAGAGCGGGCAGAAGAACATTCAGTACTTC

v_gene: TRBV27
abundance: .
j_gene: TRBJ1-2
d_gene: TRBD1
CDR3aa: CASSPGQGINYGYTF
CDR3nt: TGTGCCAGCAGCCCCGGACAGGGGATTAACTATGGCTACACCTTC

v_gene: TRBV6-5
abundance: .
j_gene: TRBJ2-3
d_gene: .
CDR3aa: CVSSAVWTTSDTQYF
CDR3nt: TGTGTCAGCAGTGCCGTCTGGACAACATCAGATACGCAGTATTTT

v_gene: TRBV6-2/TRBV6-3
abundance: .
j_gene: TRBJ2-5
d_gene: .
CDR3aa: CTSRHGTPVETQYF
CDR3nt: TGTACCAGCAGACACGGGACTCCCGTCGAGACCCAGTACTTC

v_gene: TRBV4-3
abundance: .
j_gene: TRBJ2-3
d_gene: TRBD2
CDR3aa: CASSQDWVAGEFTDTQYF
CDR3nt: TGCGCCAGCAGCCAAGATTGGGTAGCGGGGGAATTCACAGATACGCAGTATTTT

v_gene: TRBV13
abundance: .
j_gene: TRBJ2-5
d_gene: .
CDR3aa: CASSATGIAGQYF
CDR3nt: TGTGCCAGCAGCGCCACAGGGATTGCCGGGCAGTACTTC

v_gene: TRBV27
abundance: .
j_gene: TRBJ2-1
d_gene: .
CDR3aa: CASSFLMGASSYNEQFF
CDR3nt: TGTGCCAGCAGTTTTCTCATGGGTGCTAGCTCCTACAATGAGCAGTTCTTC

v_gene: TRBV7-8
abundance: .
j_gene: TRBJ1-5
d_gene: .
CDR3aa: CASSLERRTYQPQHF
CDR3nt: TGTGCCAGCAGCTTAGAGCGACGGACTTATCAGCCCCAGCATTTT

v_gene: TRBV10-3
abundance: .
j_gene: TRBJ2-1
d_gene: .
CDR3aa: CAISGQLDVGEQFF
CDR3nt: TGTGCCATCAGTGGCCAGCTAGATGTGGGTGAGCAGTTCTTC

v_gene: TRBV7-2
abundance: .
j_gene: TRBJ2-5
d_gene: TRBD2
CDR3aa: CASSFRRAGGSQETQYF
CDR3nt: TGTGCCAGCAGCTTTCGGCGAGCGGGGGGCAGCCAAGAGACCCAGTACTTC

v_gene: TRBV5-5
abundance: .
j_gene: TRBJ2-3
d_gene: TRBD1
CDR3aa: CASTLDRVRDTQYF
CDR3nt: TGTGCCAGCACCCTTGACAGGGTTCGGGATACGCAGTATTTT